The TCR beta chain under discussion was sequenced for a study of breast tumors, draining lymph nodes, adjacent tissues. Findings and caveats of the study: That most tumor T cells come from lymph nodes remained unproven. Compared with basal-like, luminal-like tumors shared significantly more repertoire with nontumor tissue. The data were judged consistent with most tumor T cells coming from lymph node and expanding in tumor. Tumors had less TCR diversity than lymph nodes, more than nontumor tissue.

Regarding this clonotype: The antigen remains undetermined.

Via MiXCR, TCRdb re-called the multiplex PCR reads, giving one row per CDR3 protein. The data contain around 130,000 distinct CDR3 sequences, approximately 29% of them seen just once; the ten biggest clones take up approximately 2.3%. From germline, CDR1 is KGHDR and CDR2 SFDVKD. Trimming left V 3 bases short and J 2 bases short, with 15 bases between. The CDR3 consists of 16 residues. The lymph nodes were axillary draining lymph nodes from breast cancer patients. The sample consisted of axillary lymph node tissue. The rearrangement links TRBV24-1 to TRBJ2-5; either TRBD1 or TRBD2 may supply D (7 bases each). The receptor was derived from a female donor with breast cancer. Some clones in this sample may be carry-over from other donors' samples. The CDR3 protein is CATSDGQGGSQETQYF. As DNA, the CDR3 is TGTGCCACCAGTGATGGTCAGGGGGGGTCTCAAGAGACCCAGTACTTC.